The rows below give T cell receptor beta chains drawn from one sample of a study of graft-versus-host responses after intestinal transplantation. Here immunoSEQ multiplex PCR was the method, and the copy in TCRdb shows in-frame clones only, minus some. Of 65,000 to 90,000 clones listed, around 93% are singletons. No cognate antigen is known for these TCRs. The material was unstimulated CD8+ T cells sorted from spleen or lymph node cells, obtained before transplant. The receptors were sampled from a human donor who was the organ donor for an intestinal transplant. Each CDR3 is given with its conserved first and last residue. The order of the fields is clone size, D gene, V gene, J gene, CDR3 DNA, CDR3 protein. The D gene is left open where the match is weak. Expanded clones get a size class; other rows say once, few or many, or leave the size out.

.	.	TRBV13	TRBJ2-2	TGTGCCAGCCCTCTCAACACCGGGGAGCTGTTTTTT	CASPLNTGELFF
.	.	TRBV27	TRBJ1-1	TGTGCCAGCAGTCCAAGACCAGGGGCCGGGACTGAAGCTTTCTTT	CASSPRPGAGTEAFF
.	TRBD2	TRBV9	TRBJ2-4	TGTGCCAGCAGCGAGGGATGGGGGGGGAGCTTTGGCAAAAACATTCAGTACTTC	CASSEGWGGSFGKNIQYF
.	TRBD2	TRBV10-3	TRBJ2-7	TGTGCCATCAGTGGAGGCAGCGGGGGAAGGTACGAGCAGTACTTC	CAISGGSGGRYEQYF
.	.	TRBV7-2	TRBJ2-5	TGTGCCAGCAGCTTGCGGGACTTTCAAGAGACCCAGTACTTC	CASSLRDFQETQYF
.	.	TRBV5-6	TRBJ1-2	TGTGCCAGCAGCTTGGCGGGCAGAGTGCCTCGGGGGGGCTACATCTTC	CASSLAGRVPRGGYIF
.	TRBD2	TRBV2	TRBJ2-1	TGTGCCACCCAACCGGGACTAGCGGACAATGAGCAGTTCTTC	CATQPGLADNEQFF
once	.	TRBV2	TRBJ2-5	TGTGCCAGCAGTGGGTTCGTGAGCCAAGAGACCCAGTACTTC	CASSGFVSQETQYF
.	.	TRBV4-3	TRBJ1-2	TGCGCCAGCAGCCAAGATGGAGGACGAACCTATGGCTACACCTTC	CASSQDGGRTYGYTF
.	.	TRBV27	TRBJ2-7	TGTGCCAGCGGCGGGGGCCCCTACGAGCAGTACTTC	CASGGGPYEQYF
.	.	TRBV7-3	TRBJ2-3	TGTGCCAGCAGCTTAAGAGGCGGCGGGGGCATCACAGATACGCAGTATTTT	CASSLRGGGGITDTQYF
.	.	TRBV19	TRBJ2-1	TGTGCCAGTAGCGAAGGGGGTAGGGACAATGAGCAGTTCTTC	CASSEGGRDNEQFF
.	TRBD2	TRBV23-1	TRBJ2-7	TGCGCCAGCAGTCATTCGACCGGGACTAGTTCCGACGAGCAGTACTTC	CASSHSTGTSSDEQYF
.	TRBD1	TRBV7-8	TRBJ2-7	TGTGCCAGCAGCCCTCCGGGACAGTCCCCCTACGAGCAGTACTTC	CASSPPGQSPYEQYF
.	.	TRBV19	TRBJ1-2	TGTGCCAGTAGTTTACGACAGGTAGCTAACTATGGCTACACCTTC	CASSLRQVANYGYTF
.	TRBD2	TRBV6-1	TRBJ2-3	TGTGCCAGCAGCGATCCGGGACTAGCAACAGATACGCAGTATTTT	CASSDPGLATDTQYF
.	TRBD1	TRBV29-1	TRBJ2-7	TGCAGCGTGACAGGGATCGCGGGCTCCTACGAGCAGTACTTC	CSVTGIAGSYEQYF
once	TRBD1	TRBV5-6	TRBJ1-5	TGTGCCAGCAGCGAGACAGGGTTGCAGCCCCAGCATTTT	CASSETGLQPQHF
once	TRBD1	TRBV14	TRBJ1-2	TGTGCCAGCAGCCAAGATGTCGGACAGGAGATTAACTATGGCTACACCTTC	CASSQDVGQEINYGYTF
.	TRBD1	TRBV16	TRBJ1-2	TGTGCCAGCAGCCGATTTGACAGGGGGCCCTACGGCTACACCTTC	CASSRFDRGPYGYTF
.	.	TRBV7-6	TRBJ1-4	TGTGCCAGCAGCTTAGAAGGGGGGGGGAGAGAAAAACTGTTTTTT	CASSLEGGGREKLFF
few	.	TRBV10-3	TRBJ2-7	TGTGCCATCAGTGAGTGGGACTCCCACCCCTACGAGCAGTACTTC	CAISEWDSHPYEQYF
.	TRBD1	TRBV9	TRBJ1-2	TGTGCCAGCAGCGTAGGACGGGACAGCGGTAACTATGGCTACACCTTC	CASSVGRDSGNYGYTF
.	.	TRBV9	TRBJ2-1	TGTGCCAGCAGCCCCCCGAGTTACAATGAGCAGTTCTTC	CASSPPSYNEQFF
.	.	TRBV5-1	TRBJ2-2	TGCGCCGGCACGCCGATGGACACATTAAACACCGGGGAGCTGTTTTTT	CAGTPMDTLNTGELFF
.	TRBD1	TRBV28	TRBJ1-4	TGTGCCAGCAGCGACAGGGGGGCGGAAAAACTGTTTTTT	CASSDRGAEKLFF
.	TRBD1	TRBV19	TRBJ1-4	TGTGCCACTCACAAGCAGGGGGGCTCGACAACTAATGAAAAACTGTTTTTT	CATHKQGGSTTNEKLFF
few	TRBD1	TRBV2	TRBJ1-1	TGTGCCAGCACTCAGGGGGCGGCTTTCTTT	CASTQGAAFF
.	.	TRBV7-6	TRBJ2-2	TGTGCCAGCAGCCCATCAGGGCGCAAGGGCACCGGGGAGCTGTTTTTT	CASSPSGRKGTGELFF
.	TRBD1	TRBV19	TRBJ1-2	TGTGCCAGTAACCCTCAGGGGGCGGATGGCTACACCTTC	CASNPQGADGYTF
.	TRBD2	TRBV7-2	TRBJ2-7	TGTGCCAGCAGCTCGGGGGGCTCCTACGAGCAGTACTTC	CASSSGGSYEQYF
.	.	TRBV27	TRBJ1-5	TGTGCCAGCAGTTTACACCGGAGCAATCAGCCCCAGCATTTT	CASSLHRSNQPQHF
.	TRBD1	TRBV6-1	TRBJ2-7	TGTGCCAGCAGCTCACCCGACAGGGCCTCCTACGAGCAGTACTTC	CASSSPDRASYEQYF
.	TRBD2	TRBV4-1	TRBJ2-5	TGCGCCAGCAGCCAACGTGTCCTAGCGGAACAAGAGACCCAGTACTTC	CASSQRVLAEQETQYF